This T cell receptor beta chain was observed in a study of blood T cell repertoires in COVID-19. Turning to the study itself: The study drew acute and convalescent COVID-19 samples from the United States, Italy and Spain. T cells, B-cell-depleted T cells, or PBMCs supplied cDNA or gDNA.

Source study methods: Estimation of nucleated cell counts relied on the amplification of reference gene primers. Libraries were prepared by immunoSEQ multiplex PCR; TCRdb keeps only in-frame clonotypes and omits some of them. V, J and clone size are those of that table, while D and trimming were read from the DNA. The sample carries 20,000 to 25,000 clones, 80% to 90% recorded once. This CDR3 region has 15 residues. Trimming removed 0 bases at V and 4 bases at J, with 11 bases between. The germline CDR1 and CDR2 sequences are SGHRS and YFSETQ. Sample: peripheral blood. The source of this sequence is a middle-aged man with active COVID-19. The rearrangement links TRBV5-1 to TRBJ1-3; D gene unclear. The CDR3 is CASSLAGNPGNTIYF. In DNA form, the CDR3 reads TGCGCCAGCAGCTTGGCCGGGAACCCCGGAAACACCATATATTTT.